This is a list of T cell receptor beta chains from one sample in a study of T-cell reconstitution after alpha-beta-depleted transplantation in children. TCRdb called the PCR reads again in MiXCR, with one record for every CDR3 protein. Among about 100,000 distinct CDR3 sequences listed, approximately 6.4% were seen once. The sequences come from PBMCs, mostly from graft donor cells, collected 360 days after TCRalphabeta/CD19-depleted stem cell transplant. The receptors here all came from a male patient aged 2 to 10 who had a stem cell transplant for acute lymphoblastic leukemia, so the T cells may come from the graft donor. Each CDR3 is given with its conserved first and last residue. Fields, in order: V gene, J gene, D gene, clone size, CDR3 protein, CDR3 DNA. A D gene is named only where the DNA matches it firmly. Not every row has a clone size; where given, it reads once, few, many or a size class.

v_call: TRBV30; j_call: TRBJ1-2; d_call: NA; clone_size: NA; cdr3_aa: CAWSVRSSHYGYTF; cdr3_nt: TGTGCCTGGAGTGTACGATCATCACACTATGGCTACACCTTC
v_call: TRBV9; j_call: TRBJ1-5; d_call: NA; clone_size: many; cdr3_aa: CASSPGRGAQPQHF; cdr3_nt: TGTGCCAGCAGCCCTGGACGAGGGGCTCAGCCCCAGCATTTT
v_call: TRBV11-2; j_call: TRBJ2-3; d_call: NA; clone_size: few; cdr3_aa: CASSLGLRRAPQSPDTQYF; cdr3_nt: TGTGCCAGCAGCTTAGGACTCAGGAGGGCCCCGCAGAGTCCAGATACGCAGTATTTT
v_call: TRBV7-9; j_call: TRBJ1-2; d_call: NA; clone_size: NA; cdr3_aa: CASSHGSNYGYTF; cdr3_nt: TGTGCCAGCAGTCACGGGTCTAACTATGGCTACACCTTC
v_call: TRBV13; j_call: TRBJ2-7; d_call: NA; clone_size: NA; cdr3_aa: CASSLRAGVRYYEQYF; cdr3_nt: TGTGCCAGCAGCTTGAGGGCCGGGGTCAGATACTACGAGCAGTACTTC
v_call: TRBV9; j_call: TRBJ2-2; d_call: TRBD1; clone_size: many; cdr3_aa: CASSTRQGVAGELFF; cdr3_nt: TGTGCCAGCAGCACCCGACAGGGGGTCGCCGGGGAGCTGTTTTTT
v_call: TRBV7-9; j_call: TRBJ2-7; d_call: NA; clone_size: NA; cdr3_aa: CASTRGWGEQYF; cdr3_nt: TGTGCCAGCACCCGGGGGTGGGGCGAGCAGTACTTC
v_call: TRBV4-2; j_call: TRBJ2-4; d_call: TRBD1; clone_size: many; cdr3_aa: CASSQDGTGDIQYF; cdr3_nt: TGTGCCAGCAGCCAAGATGGGACAGGGGACATTCAGTACTTC
v_call: TRBV7-2; j_call: TRBJ1-6; d_call: NA; clone_size: NA; cdr3_aa: CASSLEVRRSPLHF; cdr3_nt: TGTGCCAGCAGCTTAGAGGTTAGGCGGTCACCCCTCCACTTT
v_call: TRBV6-1; j_call: TRBJ1-2; d_call: NA; clone_size: many; cdr3_aa: CASSEEQPASYGYTF; cdr3_nt: TGTGCCAGCAGTGAAGAGCAGCCGGCGAGCTATGGCTACACCTTC
v_call: TRBV7-9; j_call: TRBJ1-1; d_call: TRBD1; clone_size: many; cdr3_aa: CASSPPGQGITEAFF; cdr3_nt: TGTGCCAGCAGCCCCCCCGGACAGGGTATAACTGAAGCTTTCTTT
v_call: TRBV5-6; j_call: TRBJ2-7; d_call: NA; clone_size: many; cdr3_aa: CASSLIRGTYEQYF; cdr3_nt: TGTGCCAGCAGCTTGATAAGGGGAACCTACGAGCAGTACTTC
v_call: TRBV7-4; j_call: TRBJ1-2; d_call: TRBD1; clone_size: many; cdr3_aa: CASSLEQGAVNYGYTF; cdr3_nt: TGTGCCAGCAGCTTGGAACAGGGGGCTGTTAACTATGGCTACACCTTC
v_call: TRBV29-1; j_call: TRBJ1-2; d_call: TRBD1; clone_size: many; cdr3_aa: CSVEDRQGANYGYTF; cdr3_nt: TGCAGCGTTGAAGACCGACAGGGAGCTAACTATGGCTACACCTTC
v_call: TRBV7-2; j_call: TRBJ2-7; d_call: TRBD1; clone_size: few; cdr3_aa: CASSLNGRDSRYEQYF; cdr3_nt: TGTGCCAGCAGCTTAAACGGTCGGGACAGCCGCTACGAGCAGTACTTC
v_call: TRBV20-1; j_call: TRBJ2-3; d_call: TRBD2; clone_size: many; cdr3_aa: CSAIAGGRFVTDTQYF; cdr3_nt: TGCAGTGCAATAGCGGGGGGGCGGTTCGTCACAGATACGCAGTATTTT
v_call: TRBV11-2; j_call: TRBJ2-2; d_call: NA; clone_size: NA; cdr3_aa: CASSSPGGTTGELFF; cdr3_nt: TGTGCCAGCAGCTCCCCAGGGGGGACCACCGGGGAGCTGTTTTTT
v_call: TRBV6-2/TRBV6-3; j_call: TRBJ2-6; d_call: NA; clone_size: many; cdr3_aa: CASSYRVSGANVLTF; cdr3_nt: TGTGCCAGCAGTTACAGGGTCTCTGGGGCCAACGTCCTGACTTTC
v_call: TRBV5-6; j_call: TRBJ2-5; d_call: NA; clone_size: NA; cdr3_aa: CASSLPIPRETQYF; cdr3_nt: TGTGCCAGCAGCCTACCGATCCCTCGGGAGACCCAGTACTTC
v_call: TRBV7-9; j_call: TRBJ2-7; d_call: NA; clone_size: few; cdr3_aa: CASSSLAGLGPGGEQYF; cdr3_nt: TGTGCCAGCAGCTCACTAGCCGGTCTTGGTCCCGGAGGGGAGCAGTACTTC
v_call: TRBV24-1; j_call: TRBJ2-7; d_call: NA; clone_size: few; cdr3_aa: CATSDGPSMLTYEQYF; cdr3_nt: TGTGCCACCAGTGATGGCCCCAGCATGTTGACCTACGAGCAGTACTTC
v_call: TRBV2; j_call: TRBJ1-2; d_call: TRBD1; clone_size: NA; cdr3_aa: CASPRGVNYGYTF; cdr3_nt: TGTGCCAGCCCCAGGGGGGTAAACTATGGCTACACCTTC
v_call: TRBV29-1; j_call: TRBJ1-1; d_call: NA; clone_size: many; cdr3_aa: CSVEEGLWEATEAFF; cdr3_nt: TGCAGCGTTGAAGAAGGTTTGTGGGAGGCGACTGAAGCTTTCTTT
v_call: TRBV15; j_call: TRBJ2-5; d_call: NA; clone_size: few; cdr3_aa: CATSREAEGETQYF; cdr3_nt: TGTGCCACCAGCAGAGAAGCAGAGGGGGAGACCCAGTACTTC
v_call: TRBV5-1; j_call: TRBJ2-3; d_call: TRBD2; clone_size: many; cdr3_aa: CASSPPTSFTDTQYF; cdr3_nt: TGCGCCAGCAGCCCCCCGACTAGCTTCACAGATACGCAGTATTTT
v_call: TRBV7-2; j_call: TRBJ2-7; d_call: TRBD2; clone_size: few; cdr3_aa: CASSPWGGSVLEQYF; cdr3_nt: TGTGCCAGCAGCCCCTGGGGGGGGAGTGTACTGGAGCAGTACTTC
v_call: TRBV7-9; j_call: TRBJ1-2; d_call: NA; clone_size: many; cdr3_aa: CASSLVGKYGYTF; cdr3_nt: TGTGCCAGCAGCTTAGTGGGGAAGTATGGCTACACCTTC
v_call: TRBV7-6; j_call: TRBJ2-1; d_call: TRBD2; clone_size: many; cdr3_aa: CASSLDLAENNEQFF; cdr3_nt: TGTGCCAGCAGCTTAGACCTAGCGGAGAACAATGAGCAGTTCTTC
v_call: TRBV4-1; j_call: TRBJ2-3; d_call: TRBD2; clone_size: many; cdr3_aa: CASSRGLAGGTDTQYF; cdr3_nt: TGCGCCAGCAGTCGTGGACTAGCGGGGGGGACAGATACGCAGTATTTT
v_call: TRBV7-6; j_call: TRBJ2-3; d_call: NA; clone_size: many; cdr3_aa: CASSSPGSRGDTQYF; cdr3_nt: TGTGCCAGCAGCTCCCCGGGTTCCCGTGGCGATACGCAGTATTTT
v_call: TRBV7-2; j_call: TRBJ1-2; d_call: TRBD1; clone_size: few; cdr3_aa: CASSLGGRGPYGYTF; cdr3_nt: TGTGCCAGCAGCTTAGGCGGCAGGGGGCCCTATGGCTACACCTTC
v_call: TRBV5-1; j_call: TRBJ2-7; d_call: NA; clone_size: many; cdr3_aa: CASKSATRASYEQYF; cdr3_nt: TGCGCCAGCAAATCCGCGACTAGAGCGAGCTACGAGCAGTACTTC
v_call: TRBV7-9; j_call: TRBJ2-5; d_call: NA; clone_size: many; cdr3_aa: CASTSSSGAQETQYF; cdr3_nt: TGTGCCAGCACCTCTAGCTCGGGGGCGCAAGAGACCCAGTACTTC
v_call: TRBV6-6; j_call: TRBJ2-7; d_call: NA; clone_size: many; cdr3_aa: CASSSGDEQYF; cdr3_nt: TGTGCCAGCAGCTCAGGGGACGAGCAGTACTTC
v_call: TRBV2; j_call: TRBJ2-1; d_call: TRBD2; clone_size: many; cdr3_aa: CASKRGGHYNEQFF; cdr3_nt: TGTGCCAGCAAACGGGGGGGGCACTACAATGAGCAGTTCTTC
v_call: TRBV6-5; j_call: TRBJ2-3; d_call: TRBD1; clone_size: few; cdr3_aa: CASSYSRTGTVDTQYF; cdr3_nt: TGTGCCAGCAGTTACTCGCGGACAGGGACGGTAGATACGCAGTATTTT
v_call: TRBV20-1; j_call: TRBJ2-1; d_call: TRBD2; clone_size: NA; cdr3_aa: CSADTSGPPWEEGYNEQFF; cdr3_nt: TGCAGTGCTGATACTAGCGGCCCCCCATGGGAGGAGGGTTACAATGAGCAGTTCTTC
v_call: TRBV2; j_call: TRBJ1-4; d_call: NA; clone_size: NA; cdr3_aa: CASRLTVLPGNEKLFF; cdr3_nt: TGTGCCAGCAGACTGACAGTTCTACCGGGGAATGAAAAACTGTTTTTT
v_call: TRBV5-1; j_call: TRBJ2-3; d_call: NA; clone_size: many; cdr3_aa: CASSPGDTQYF; cdr3_nt: TGTGCCAGCAGCCCCGGGGATACGCAGTATTTT
v_call: TRBV10-3; j_call: TRBJ2-7; d_call: NA; clone_size: many; cdr3_aa: CAISPGPLVGEQYF; cdr3_nt: TGTGCCATCAGCCCGGGACCCCTTGTGGGCGAGCAGTACTTC
v_call: TRBV27; j_call: TRBJ2-1; d_call: NA; clone_size: few; cdr3_aa: CASSLLGRSREKFF; cdr3_nt: TGTGCCAGCAGTTTATTGGGGAGGTCCAGGGAAAAGTTCTTC
v_call: TRBV20-1; j_call: TRBJ2-1; d_call: TRBD1; clone_size: NA; cdr3_aa: CSATEGTGDEQFF; cdr3_nt: TGCAGTGCTACCGAGGGGACAGGCGATGAGCAGTTCTTC
v_call: TRBV4-1; j_call: TRBJ2-5; d_call: NA; clone_size: many; cdr3_aa: CASSPGRGLKTQYF; cdr3_nt: TGCGCCAGCAGCCCTGGCAGGGGTTTGAAGACCCAGTACTTC